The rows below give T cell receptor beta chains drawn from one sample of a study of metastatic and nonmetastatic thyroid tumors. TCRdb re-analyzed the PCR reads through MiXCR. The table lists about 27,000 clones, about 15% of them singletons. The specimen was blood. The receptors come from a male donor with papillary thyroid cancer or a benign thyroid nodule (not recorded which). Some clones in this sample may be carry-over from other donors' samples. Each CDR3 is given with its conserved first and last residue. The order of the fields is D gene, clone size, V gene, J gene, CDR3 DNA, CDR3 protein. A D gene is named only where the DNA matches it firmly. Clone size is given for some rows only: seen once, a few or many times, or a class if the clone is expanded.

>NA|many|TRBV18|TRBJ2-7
TGTGCCAGCTCAGACCGGGACGGAGGCGAGCAGTACTTC
CASSDRDGGEQYF
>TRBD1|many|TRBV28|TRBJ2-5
TGTGCCAGCAGACCGGGACAGGGAAAAGAGACCCAGTACTTC
CASRPGQGKETQYF
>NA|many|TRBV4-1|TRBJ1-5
TGCGCCAGCAGCCCTGAATCACTTAGCAATCAGCCCCAGCATTTT
CASSPESLSNQPQHF
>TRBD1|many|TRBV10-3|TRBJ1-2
TGTGCCATCAGTGGGGGACAGGGTATAGGTGGCTACACCTTC
CAISGGQGIGGYTF
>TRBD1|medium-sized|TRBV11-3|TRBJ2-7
TGTGCCAGCACCGGACAGGGGTTCGAGCAGTACTTC
CASTGQGFEQYF
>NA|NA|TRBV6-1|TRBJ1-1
TGTGCCAGCAGTACGACAATGCGGATCACTGAAGCTTTCTTT
CASSTTMRITEAFF
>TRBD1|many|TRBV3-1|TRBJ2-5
TGTGCCAGCAGCCAACCGGGACAGGTAGAGACCCAGTACTTC
CASSQPGQVETQYF
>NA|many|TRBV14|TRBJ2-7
TGTGCCAGCAGCACCAATAGAGATTTCAGCTCCTACGAGCAGTACTTC
CASSTNRDFSSYEQYF
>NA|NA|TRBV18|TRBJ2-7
TGTGCCAGCTCACCATCGGTAAGGGAATCGCTATACTTC
CASSPSVRESLYF
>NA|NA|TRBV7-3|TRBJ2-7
TGTGCCAGCAGCCCGGGCGGGGTCATAACCCACGATCAGTACTTC
CASSPGGVITHDQYF
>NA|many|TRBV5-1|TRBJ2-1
TGCGCCAGCAGCGTACAGGGATACAATGAGCAGTTCTTC
CASSVQGYNEQFF
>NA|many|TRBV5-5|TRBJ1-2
TGTGCCAGCAGCTCGGAGGGGCACAGCGACTACACCTTC
CASSSEGHSDYTF
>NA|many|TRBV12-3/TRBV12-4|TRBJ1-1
TGTGCCAGCCCCTCGTGGGGTATAAACACTGAAGCTTTCTTT
CASPSWGINTEAFF
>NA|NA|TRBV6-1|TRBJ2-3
TGTGCCAGCAGTGAGGTAGGGTATGCAGATACGCAGTATTTT
CASSEVGYADTQYF